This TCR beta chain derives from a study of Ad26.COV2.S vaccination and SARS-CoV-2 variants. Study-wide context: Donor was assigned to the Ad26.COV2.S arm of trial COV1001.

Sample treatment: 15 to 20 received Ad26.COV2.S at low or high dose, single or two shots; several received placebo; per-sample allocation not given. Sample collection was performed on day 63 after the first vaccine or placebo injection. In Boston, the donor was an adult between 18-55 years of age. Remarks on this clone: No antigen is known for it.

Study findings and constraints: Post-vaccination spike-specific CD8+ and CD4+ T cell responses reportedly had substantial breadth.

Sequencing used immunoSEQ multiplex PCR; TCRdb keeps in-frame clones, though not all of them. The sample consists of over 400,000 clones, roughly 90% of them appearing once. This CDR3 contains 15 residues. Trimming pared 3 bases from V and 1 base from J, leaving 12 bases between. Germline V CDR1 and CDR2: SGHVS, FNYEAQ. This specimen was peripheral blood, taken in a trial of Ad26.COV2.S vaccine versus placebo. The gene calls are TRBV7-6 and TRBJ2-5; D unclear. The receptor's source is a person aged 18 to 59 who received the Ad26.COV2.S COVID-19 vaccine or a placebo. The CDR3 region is CASSLSPRSQETQYF. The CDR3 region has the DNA TGTGCCAGCAGCTTGTCTCCAAGAAGCCAAGAGACCCAGTACTTC.